This TCR beta chain derives from a study of cytomegalovirus exposure and HLA in healthy donors. Overall study findings and caveats: Several V segments, TRBV6-2 and TRBV6-3 among them, could not be told apart and were dropped. CMV antigen specificity of a few CMV-associated chains was confirmed in vitro. For most TCR sequences rarity was the rule, although some public TCRs occurred in many donors.

The germline V gene encodes CDR1 SEHNR and CDR2 FQNEAQ (reference sequence). This CDR3 is 18 amino acids long. Germline trimming cut 1 base from V and 0 bases from J; bases unmatched to any gene: 10. A multiplex PCR was run with 60 Vbeta primers and 13 Jbeta primers. The assay was immunoSEQ multiplex PCR, and TCRdb's table has in-frame clones only and misses some. The sample has some 160,000 clones; around 78% are singletons. A word on this clone: Antigen specificity is unknown.

Sequenced: PBMCs. V is TRBV7-9 and J is TRBJ2-3, with 7 bases matching TRBD2. This clonotype was obtained from a woman aged 40 to 49 in good health and CMV-seronegative. CDR3 amino acids: CASSLVPLAARSTDTQYF. The CDR3 coding sequence is TGTGCCAGCAGCTTAGTGCCCCTAGCGGCTAGAAGCACAGATACGCAGTATTTT. Full variable domain (rest looked up from reference TRBV7-9 and TRBJ2-3): DTGVSQNPRHKITKRGQNVTFRCDPISEHNRLYWYRQTLGQGPEFLTYFQNEAQLEKSRLLSDRFSAERPKGSFSTLEIQRTEQGDSAMYLCASSLVPLAARSTDTQYFGPGTRLTVL.